Listed below are T cell receptor beta chains from one sample, sequenced in a study of beta chain features in type 1 diabetes. TCRdb keeps only in-frame clones here, not all; method: immunoSEQ multiplex PCR. The sample contains about 640,000 clones, around 12% of which appear only once. The sample was naive CD4+ T cells from blood. The source of these receptors is a man aged 25-40 years with type 1 diabetes. CDR3s include the opening cysteine and the closing phenylalanine or tryptophan. Each record gives: CDR3 protein, V gene, J gene.

CASSPPGQGNTGELFF	TRBV5-1	TRBJ2-2
CSAGRQHTEAFF	TRBV29-1	TRBJ1-1
CASSLAIGGGTDTQYF	TRBV7-2	TRBJ2-3
CASSATRAETQYF	TRBV5-4	TRBJ2-5
CASSPGLVSSGANVLTF	TRBV7-3	TRBJ2-6
CAWSARRTYEQYF	TRBV30	TRBJ2-7
CSVAAGMGEAFF	TRBV29-1	TRBJ1-1
CASSFGGPGQPQHF	TRBV13	TRBJ1-5
CASSLASSSGANVLTF	TRBV7-9	TRBJ2-6
CAWIPRVGGYTF	TRBV30	TRBJ1-2